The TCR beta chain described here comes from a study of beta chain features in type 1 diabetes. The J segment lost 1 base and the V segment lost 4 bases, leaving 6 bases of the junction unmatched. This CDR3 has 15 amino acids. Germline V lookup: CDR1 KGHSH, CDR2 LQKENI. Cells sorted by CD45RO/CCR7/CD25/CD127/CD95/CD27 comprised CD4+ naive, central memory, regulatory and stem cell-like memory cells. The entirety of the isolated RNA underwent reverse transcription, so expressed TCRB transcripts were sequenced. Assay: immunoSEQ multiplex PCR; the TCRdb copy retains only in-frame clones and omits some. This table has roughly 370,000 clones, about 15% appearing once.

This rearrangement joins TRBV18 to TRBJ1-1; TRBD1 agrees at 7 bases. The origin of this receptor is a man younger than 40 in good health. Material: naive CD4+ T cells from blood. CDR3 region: CASSRRQGGNTEAFF. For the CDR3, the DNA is TGTGCCAGCTCACGTAGACAGGGTGGGAACACTGAAGCTTTCTTT. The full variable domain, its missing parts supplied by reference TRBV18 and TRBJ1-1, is NAGVMQNPRHLVRRRGQEARLRCSPMKGHSHVYWYRQLPEEGLKFMVYLQKENIIDESGMPKERFSAEFPKEGPSILRIQQVVRGDSAAYFCASSRRQGGNTEAFFGQGTRLTVV.